This T cell receptor beta chain was captured in a study of CXCR3-negative and CXCR3-positive naive CD8 T cells. On this clonotype itself: The antigen is undetermined.

CDR3 length: 18 residues. Germline V gives CDR1 DFQATT, CDR2 SNEGSKA (reference sequence). Each TRB cDNA library was prepared by 5' RACE (with UMI labels). TCRdb reprocessed the 5' RACE reads, with one entry per CDR3 protein and no DNA. This sample's table has roughly 93,000 distinct CDR3 sequences. Whole-study results and caveats: CXCR3-positive naive cells carried more hydrophobic TRB CDR3s than CXCR3-negative naive cells did.

Sequenced sample: naive CXCR3+ CD8+ T cells from blood. Subset noted: CD45RO-CCR7+CD27+CD95- naive CD8+ T cells expressing CXCR3 (TNR3+). The TCR originated in a human donor in good health. Some clones in this sample may be carry-over from other donors' samples. This chain joins TRBV20-1 and TRBJ2-1; TCRdb's D gene call, TRBD1, goes unchecked for lack of DNA. This CDR3 reads CSGPKGDRARYSYNEQFF.